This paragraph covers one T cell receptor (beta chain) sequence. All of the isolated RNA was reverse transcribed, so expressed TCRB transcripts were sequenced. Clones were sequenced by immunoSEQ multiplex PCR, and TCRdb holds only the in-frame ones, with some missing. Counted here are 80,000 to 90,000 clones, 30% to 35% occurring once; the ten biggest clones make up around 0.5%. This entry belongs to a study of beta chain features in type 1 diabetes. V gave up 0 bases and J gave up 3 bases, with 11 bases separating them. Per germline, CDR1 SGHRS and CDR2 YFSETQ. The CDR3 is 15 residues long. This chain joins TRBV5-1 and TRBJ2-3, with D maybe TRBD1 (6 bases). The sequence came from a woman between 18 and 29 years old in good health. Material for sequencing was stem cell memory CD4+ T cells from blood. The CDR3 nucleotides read TGCGCCAGCAGCTTGGGGACAGAGGGAACAGATACGCAGTATTTT. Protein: CASSLGTEGTDTQYF.